This T cell receptor beta chain derives from a study of shared clonotypes between healthy human individuals. Whole-study findings and limits: Rarefaction gave evidence that sorted-subset sequencing remained incomplete despite large depth. It was only blood that was sampled, and tissue repertoires likely differ.

Trimming cost V 5 bases and J 9 bases; bases outside gene matches: 12. CDR1 SGHTA and CDR2 FQGNSA come from the germline V gene. This CDR3 has 15 amino acids. Assay used: immunoSEQ multiplex PCR; TCRdb lists only in-frame clones, some missing. Of under 2,500,000 clones listed, roughly 95% were seen once; the top ten hold 0.1% to 0.15%. Worth noting for this clone: The antigen is undetermined.

The chain combines TRBV7-2 with TRBJ2-1, with 8 bases identical to TRBD1. This receptor was taken from a man aged 18-30 years in good health. The sequencing input was naive CD4+ T cells sorted from blood. Specified subset: CD45RA+ positively selected. CDR3 amino acids: CASSTDRGQVREQFF. CDR3 sequence (DNA): TGTGCCAGCAGCACCGACAGGGGTCAGGTCCGTGAGCAGTTCTTC.